Following are 32 T cell receptor beta chains from one sample sequenced in a study of T-cell reconstitution after alpha-beta-depleted transplantation in children. This sample's TCRbeta library carried unique molecular identifier barcodes. MiXCR, run by TCRdb on the PCR reads, gives a single entry per CDR3 protein. Here the sample spans 200,000 to 250,000 distinct CDR3 sequences, approximately 11% being singletons. Material: PBMCs, obtained before TCRalphabeta/CD19-depleted stem cell transplant. The origin of the receptors is a child younger than two with acute myeloid leukemia, due to receive a stem cell transplant.

This clonotype was counted at least ten times. The chain couples TRBV5-1 to TRBJ2-1; 8 nucleotides agree with TRBD2. Germline V gene data show CDR1 as SGHRS and CDR2 as YFSETQ. The CDR3 totals 12 residues. The V gene end was trimmed by 0 bases and the J gene end by 10 bases; junction bases not matched to a gene: 0. CDR3 sequence (DNA): TGCGCCAGCAGCTTGGCGGGAGGGGAGCAGTTCTTC. It encodes CASSLAGGEQFF.

This clonotype was observed a handful of times. This chain connects TRBV21-1 to TRBJ2-7; the table gives TRBD2 as D, unverified against the DNA. TRBV21-1 is classified as a pseudogene. The CDR3 runs 14 residues. The CDR3: CASSTRTSGRWQYF. The CDR3 nucleotides are TGTGCCAGCAGCACCCGGACTAGCGGGAGGTGGCAGTACTTC.

The V and J genes are TRBV20-1 and TRBJ2-2; 10 positions agree with TRBD2. V lost 0 bases and J lost 7; bases outside the gene matches: 5. The CDR3 covers 15 residues. Looked up from germline, CDR1 is DFQATT and CDR2 is SNEGSKA (reference sequence). As DNA, the CDR3 is TGCAGTGCTAGAGAAGCTAGCGGGAGAATCGGGGAGCTGTTTTTT. Its translation: CSAREASGRIGELFF.

Many counts were recorded for this clonotype. The genes are TRBV14 and TRBJ1-2, with 10 bases aligning to TRBD1. From germline, CDR1 is SGHDN and CDR2 FVKESK. The V gene end was trimmed by 6 bases and the J gene end by 5 bases; junction bases not matched to a gene: 6. The CDR3 extends over 14 amino acids. CDR3 region: CASSRGQGLYGYTF. DNA for the CDR3: TGTGCCAGCAGTCGGGGACAGGGGTTGTATGGCTACACCTTC.

The chain combines TRBV6-2 or TRBV6-3 with TRBJ2-2, with 10 bases identical to TRBD2. Per germline, CDR1 MNHEY and CDR2 SVGEGT. The CDR3 is 15 amino acids. Trimming took 5 bases from V and 4 from J; bases not matched to a gene: 4. The CDR3 bases are TGTGCCAGCAGTCCCCAGCGGGGGGGCACCGGGGAGCTGTTTTTT. Amino acid sequence: CASSPQRGGTGELFF.

This clonotype was observed many times. The CDR3 spells CASSLGQGDNEQFF. Here the CDR3 DNA reads TGTGCCAGCAGCCTGGGACAGGGGGACAATGAGCAGTTCTTC. The chain carries TRBV5-4 and TRBJ2-1, with TRBD1 identical over 11 bases. CDR1 is SGHNT and CDR2 is YYREEE in the germline V gene (reference sequence). This CDR3 is 14 amino acids long. Losses at the gene ends were 4 bases for V and 5 bases for J; bases not matched to a gene: 2.

The genes are TRBV5-1 and TRBJ2-7; 9 bases line up with TRBD2. CDR1 is SGHRS and CDR2 is YFSETQ in the germline V gene. This CDR3 has 15 amino acids. V lost 5 bases to trimming and J lost 3 bases; unmatched junction nucleotides: 9. The chain's CDR3 is CASSSLTSGNYEQYF. The CDR3 nucleotides are TGCGCCAGCAGTTCCTTGACTAGCGGAAACTACGAGCAGTACTTC.

This clonotype was observed many times. The J gene is TRBJ2-7, the V gene TRBV14, with D possibly TRBD2 on 5 matching bases. CDR3 length: 17 amino acids. Germline assignment: CDR1 SGHDN and CDR2 FVKESK. V shed 1 base and J shed 2 bases, with 18 bases lying between them. CDR3: CASSQGGSLALAYEQYF. CDR3 nucleotides: TGTGCCAGCAGCCAAGGAGGGTCCCTAGCCCTGGCCTACGAGCAGTACTTC.

In its sample, this clonotype was seen many times. The V gene is TRBV6-5, the J gene TRBJ2-1; D gene unclear. CDR3 length equals 12 residues. Germline-derived CDR1 and CDR2 are MNHEY and SVGAGI. Deletions cut 8 bases from V and 3 bases from J, with 8 bases between. The CDR3 sequence is CASESIYNEQFF. The CDR3, as DNA: TGTGCCAGCGAGTCCATCTACAATGAGCAGTTCTTC.

This clonotype was detected many times. The genes are TRBV6-1 and TRBJ2-1, with TRBD2 matching 8 bases. The CDR3 has 15 residues. V dropped 1 base and J dropped 8; count of bases not matched to a gene: 7. Germline V CDR1 and CDR2: MNHNS, SASEGT. The CDR3 here is CASSEGTGGPYEQFF. As DNA, the CDR3 is TGTGCCAGCAGTGAAGGCACGGGAGGGCCCTATGAGCAGTTCTTC.

This clonotype was observed many times. The rearrangement links TRBV27 to TRBJ1-2; tentative D call: TRBD1 (6 bases). V lost 4 bases and J 8 bases, leaving 23 bases between the germline ends. CDR1 and CDR2 from the germline V gene are MNHEY and SMNVEV (reference sequence). The CDR3 is 16 amino acids. The CDR3 protein is CASSWGGGGKGKGYTF. In DNA form, the CDR3 reads TGTGCCAGCAGTTGGGGGGGCGGGGGGAAAGGGAAAGGCTACACCTTC.

This clonotype has at least ten counts. The rearrangement uses TRBV5-1 and TRBJ1-4; D might be TRBD1 (5 bases). The CDR3 is 14 residues long. Trimming removed 1 base from V and 7 bases from J, with 11 bases in between. CDR1 is SGHRS, CDR2 YFSETQ, per germline. The CDR3, as DNA: TGCGCCAGCAGCTTGCAGGGAGATGGTGAAAAACTGTTTTTT. Translation gives CASSLQGDGEKLFF.

This clonotype has at least ten counts. V usage is TRBV5-5 and J usage is TRBJ2-1; 9 bases agree with TRBD1. CDR1 and CDR2 (germline): SGHKS, YYEKEE (reference sequence). The V segment lost 5 bases and the J segment 5 bases; nucleotides outside the gene matches: 11. The CDR3 runs 16 residues. The CDR3 here is CASRPQMGQGNNEQFF. The CDR3 nucleotides are TGTGCCAGCAGGCCCCAAATGGGACAGGGAAACAATGAGCAGTTCTTC. Full variable domain (remainder filled in from reference TRBV5-5 and TRBJ2-1): DAGVTQSPTHLIKTRGQQVTLRCSPISGHKSVSWYQQVLGQGPQFIFQYYEKEERGRGNFPDRFSARQFPNYSSELNVNALLLGDSALYLCASRPQMGQGNNEQFFGPGTRLTVL.

This clonotype has a count of ten or more. The chain couples TRBV3-1 to TRBJ2-5; D remains unclear. The CDR3 loop spans 13 amino acids. Trimming pared 1 base from V and 5 bases from J, leaving 8 bases between. The V gene's germline CDR1 is LGHDT and CDR2 YNNKEL (reference sequence). The CDR3 bases are TGTGCCAGCAGCCAAGTGCTAACGGAGACCCAGTACTTC. As protein: CASSQVLTETQYF.

This clonotype was counted ten times or more. CDR3: CASSLRNPSTDTQYF. The CDR3, as DNA: TGTGCCAGCAGCTTACGGAACCCTAGCACAGATACGCAGTATTTT. J is TRBJ2-3 and V is TRBV7-2; D is unresolved. This CDR3 is built from 15 residues. Trimming removed 2 bases at V and 0 bases at J, with 9 bases between. The germline gives CDR1 SGHTA, CDR2 FQGNSA.

The chain recombines TRBV2 with TRBJ2-3; TRBD2 aligns across 7 bases. The CDR3 spans 14 residues. Looked up from germline, CDR1 is SNHLY and CDR2 is FYNNEI. Trimming at V came to 10 bases and at J to 2 bases, leaving 9 bases not matched to a gene. CDR3 in amino acids: CATEPGLLTDTQYF. DNA for the CDR3: TGTGCCACCGAACCGGGACTACTCACAGATACGCAGTATTTT.

There are many counts of this clonotype. The genes are TRBV5-1 and TRBJ2-7, with 7 positions matching TRBD2. V shed 0 bases, J shed 2 bases, and the junction held 8 bases outside the gene matches. The CDR3 is 16 residues long. Germline assignment: CDR1 SGHRS and CDR2 YFSETQ. As DNA, the CDR3 is TGCGCCAGCAGCTTGGCCGCAGCGGGATTGACCTACGAGCAGTACTTC. It encodes CASSLAAAGLTYEQYF. Together with reference TRBV5-1 and TRBJ2-7, the CDR3 gives the full variable domain: KAGVTQTPRYLIKTRGQQVTLSCSPISGHRSVSWYQQTPGQGLQFLFEYFSETQRNKGNFPGRFSGRQFSNSRSEMNVSTLELGDSALYLCASSLAAAGLTYEQYFGPGTRLTVT.

This clonotype was picked up many times. This chain connects TRBV5-6 to TRBJ2-5; a weak D match, TRBD2 (5 bases). V shed 0 bases and J shed 3 bases, with 9 bases lying between them. In germline, CDR1 is SGHDT, CDR2 YYEEEE. The CDR3 totals 14 residues. CDR3 coding DNA: TGTGCCAGCAGCTTGGTGGAGGTAGAAGAGACCCAGTACTTC. Translation: CASSLVEVEETQYF.

About this clonotype: At one end the junction does not follow the germline gene, possibly because of a read error. The J gene is TRBJ1-1, the V gene TRBV20-1; weak D call: TRBD1 (5 bases). Germline loops: CDR1 DFQATT, CDR2 SNEGSKA (reference sequence). This CDR3 is built from 13 residues. This chain's CDR3 is CSTSDDRNTEAFF. The CDR3 nucleotides read TGCAGTACTAGTGATGACAGGAACACTGAAGCTTTCTTT.

This clonotype was counted at least ten times. V gene TRBV6-1 combines with J gene TRBJ2-1, with 7 bases lining up with TRBD1. V lost 2 bases, J lost 5 bases, and 6 bases stayed unmatched. The CDR3 loop spans 15 amino acids. In germline, CDR1 is MNHNS, CDR2 SASEGT. As DNA, the CDR3 is TGTGCCAGCAGTGAATGGGACAGCCTGGACAATGAGCAGTTCTTC. Protein: CASSEWDSLDNEQFF.

V is TRBV21-1 and J is TRBJ2-3; the table calls TRBD2, which could not be checked here. TRBV21-1 is recorded as a pseudogene. The CDR3 consists of 20 residues. The CDR3 DNA is TGTGCCAGCAGCAAAGCGCCGCTAGCGGGATCCATGTGTGATACAGATACGCAGTATTTT. It specifies CASSKAPLAGSMCDTDTQYF.

About this clonotype itself: A single base separates this from a much larger clone, so it may be a read error. The chain employs TRBV18 and TRBJ2-1; D is possibly TRBD1 or TRBD2 (5 bases each). Germline V CDR1 and CDR2: KGHSH, LQKENI. This CDR3 has 16 amino acids. The CDR3 here is CVSSPRALGRGNEQFF. The CDR3 nucleotides are TGTGTCAGCTCACCACGGGCTTTGGGACGGGGCAATGAGCAGTTCTTC.

The table lists this clonotype with many counts. V is TRBV20-1 and J is TRBJ2-2; 13 bases map to TRBD2. This CDR3 comprises 18 residues. J lost 6 bases, V lost 1 base, and 11 bases had no gene match. Germline V CDR1 and CDR2: DFQATT, SNEGSKA (reference sequence). CDR3 in DNA: TGCAGTGCTAGAGTTGGACTAGCGGGAGATTGGCGACCCGGGGAGCTGTTTTTT. This codes for CSARVGLAGDWRPGELFF.

In this sample, this clonotype turned up many times. The chain has TRBV20-1 and TRBJ2-1, with TRBD2 matching over 13 bases. CDR1 is DFQATT and CDR2 is SNEGSKA in the germline V gene (reference sequence). V lost 1 base to trimming and J lost 9 bases; unmatched junction nucleotides: 3. CDR3 size: 14 residues. This CDR3 reads CSARVGLAGVEQFF. Here the CDR3 DNA reads TGCAGTGCTAGAGTCGGACTAGCGGGAGTTGAGCAGTTCTTC.

In this sample, this clonotype turned up many times. J is TRBJ1-5 and V is TRBV5-1; 8 bases align to TRBD1. The germline CDR1 and CDR2 sequences are SGHRS and YFSETQ. The J segment lost 4 bases and the V segment lost 4 bases, leaving 1 base of the junction unmatched. The CDR3 has 13 residues. DNA of the CDR3: TGCGCCAGCAGCCAGGGGGCGAATCAGCCCCAGCATTTT. It is translated as CASSQGANQPQHF.

This clonotype was counted ten times or more. This chain joins TRBV9 and TRBJ2-2; TRBD2 aligns across 15 bases. Losses at the gene ends were 4 bases for V and 5 bases for J; bases not matched to a gene: 12. CDR1 and CDR2 (germline): SGDLS, YYNGEE. CDR3 length: 19 residues. CDR3 bases: TGTGCCAGCAGCCTCGGACTAGCGGGAGGGCCGAGTTGGACCGGGGAGCTGTTTTTT. This sequence encodes CASSLGLAGGPSWTGELFF. Full variable domain (missing parts from reference TRBV9 and TRBJ2-2): DSGVTQTPKHLITATGQRVTLRCSPRSGDLSVYWYQQSLDQGLQFLIQYYNGEERAKGNILERFSAQQFPDLHSELNLSSLELGDSALYFCASSLGLAGGPSWTGELFFGEGSRLTVL.

V and J are TRBV5-1 and TRBJ2-5, with TRBD1 as a possible D gene (5 bases). Germline CDR1 reads SGHRS; CDR2 reads YFSETQ. V was pared by 4 bases and J by 5 bases, with 18 bases between. The CDR3 is 15 amino acids. The chain's CDR3 is CASSNSAGPGETQYF. The CDR3 DNA follows: TGCGCCAGCAGCAACTCAGCAGGGCCTGGGGAGACCCAGTACTTC.

This clonotype was seen many times. This chain uses TRBV9 with TRBJ2-1; 7 bases align to TRBD2. The V gene's germline CDR1 is SGDLS and CDR2 YYNGEE. Trimming cost V 0 bases and J 15 bases; bases outside gene matches: 9. The CDR3 runs 13 residues. The DNA of the CDR3 is TGTGCCAGCAGCGTAGTTCACTCGGGAGGCCTGTTCTTC. Amino acid sequence: CASSVVHSGGLFF.

The chain couples TRBV2 to TRBJ2-2; D is undetermined. This CDR3 is 15 amino acids long. Germline V lookup: CDR1 SNHLY, CDR2 FYNNEI. Trimming took off 5 bases at V and 1 base at J, with 11 bases between the two ends. The DNA for the CDR3 is TGTGCCAGCAGTATGGACCCCCTGAACACCGGGGAGCTGTTTTTT. Its translation: CASSMDPLNTGELFF.

The chain recombines TRBV7-9 with TRBJ1-1; no reliable D call. Trimming took off 4 bases at V and 10 bases at J, with 16 bases between the two ends. The CDR3 loop spans 13 amino acids. Germline V gives CDR1 SEHNR, CDR2 FQNEAQ (reference sequence). CDR3 in amino acids: CASSSDIGWLAFF. The CDR3 DNA follows: TGTGCCAGCAGCTCTGACATTGGGTGGCTAGCTTTCTTT.

Many counts were recorded for this clonotype. The gene calls are TRBV6-5 and TRBJ2-3; D is perhaps TRBD2 (6 bases). Germline V gives CDR1 MNHEY, CDR2 SVGAGI. The CDR3 is 14 residues long. Deletions cut 2 bases from V and 9 bases from J, with 15 bases between. CDR3 protein: CASSYPGASGTQYF. CDR3 in DNA: TGTGCCAGCAGTTACCCGGGAGCTAGTGGGACGCAGTATTTT.

In its sample, this clonotype was seen many times. The chain joins TRBV20-1 to TRBJ1-1, with a possible D match to TRBD1 (5 bases). The V and J ends lost 6 bases and 6 bases respectively, with 11 bases between them. CDR3 length: 11 residues. Per germline, CDR1 DFQATT and CDR2 SNEGSKA (reference sequence). The CDR3 loop is CSATRVPEAFF. As DNA, the CDR3 is TGCAGTGCAACCAGGGTCCCTGAAGCTTTCTTT.